This T cell receptor beta chain was sequenced during a study of tumor-infiltrating lymphocytes in primary liver carcinoma. Germline V gives CDR1 LGHNA, CDR2 YSLEER. The CDR3 sequence is 15 residues long. Overall study results and limits: Lesser overlap characterized tumor-adjacent and tumor-blood pairs relative to tumor region pairs. Against blood, tumors held a significantly higher top-250-clone fraction (p = 0.039).

Both RNA and DNA were isolated together from roughly 20-30 mg of bulk tissue that had not been sorted. TCR beta cDNA was reverse-transcribed from around 0.55 ug of total RNA. The reaction used a constant-region primer and ProtoScript II reverse transcriptase. ARM-PCR, slightly modified, supplied the TCR beta libraries through three nested multiplex PCR rounds. It was with TRBV1-TRBV30 forward primers and a C-beta reverse primer that the first two PCR rounds were run, at around 11 cycles each. TCRdb used MiXCR to reprocess the multiplex PCR reads, holding one entry per CDR3 protein. The sample yields around 29,000 distinct CDR3 sequences, 60% to 85% seen once. For this clonotype: As yet, its antigen is unknown. Mismatch with germline at one junction end may stem from a read error.

The receptor's source is a man aged 40-50 years with primary liver carcinoma and hepatitis B virus infection. The V gene is TRBV4-3, the J gene TRBJ2-7, with D perhaps matching TRBD2 (6 bases). Sequenced material: liver tumor tissue from sampling region 5. Noted subset: tumor region T5, tumor centre. The CDR3 sequence: CSSSQGRETPYEQYF. The CDR3 bases are TGCTCCAGCAGCCAAGGTCGGGAGACTCCCTATGAGCAGTACTTC.